This T cell receptor (beta chain) was obtained from a study of T cell repertoires in cytomegalovirus infection. Study-level information: Well-studied HLA-B-restricted epitopes and recently identified HLA-C-restricted epitopes of CMV were both used in the study. It can be stated that public TCR beta signatures indicated CMV infection as well as a matching HLA type.

With respect to this clonotype: The antigen remains undetermined.

Trimming left V 5 bases short and J 7 bases short, with 17 bases between. The germline CDR1 and CDR2 sequences are MNHNS and SASEGT. This CDR3 is built from 14 residues. TCRdb passed the reads through MiXCR, listing each CDR3 protein once. This table has 750,000 to 900,000 distinct CDR3 sequences, just under 30% appearing once. Study findings and constraints: What dominated the ex vivo response were HLA-C-restricted CMV-specific TCR beta clonotypes. Adding up the frequency of public TCR beta families identified people who carried CMV plus the relevant HLA.

The chain joins TRBV6-1 to TRBJ1-1; TRBD1 might be the D (6 bases). Material: cultured CD8+ T cells from PBMCs, obtained from culture after CMV antigen stimulation. The TCR was taken from a human donor in good health (CMV status not recorded). Some clones in this sample may be carry-over from other donors' samples. The CDR3 loop reads CASSFVGGEGEAFF. DNA of the CDR3: TGTGCCAGCAGTTTCGTGGGGGGCGAGGGTGAAGCTTTCTTT.